Shown below are 30 T cell receptor beta chains from a single sample sequenced in a study of blood T cells in healthy people across ages. A second about 6 to 12 cycle PCR used barcoded and J-beta primers. TCRdb re-derived calls from the 5' RACE reads in MiXCR, one entry per CDR3 protein. Here the sample spans about 680,000 distinct CDR3 sequences, approximately 50% being singletons. Sequencing was carried out using blood. Receptors were obtained from a woman aged 55-75 years in good health.

The rearrangement joins TRBV20-1 to TRBJ1-2; 10 bases line up with TRBD1. CDR1 DFQATT and CDR2 SNEGSKA come from the germline V gene (reference sequence). This CDR3 comprises 15 residues. Trimming cost V 2 bases and J 4 bases; bases outside gene matches: 7. CDR3 loop: CSARILTGGSYGYTF. CDR3 nucleotides: TGCAGTGCTAGAATCTTGACAGGGGGCAGCTATGGCTACACCTTC.

The rearrangement links TRBV20-1 to TRBJ2-5; D is perhaps TRBD2 (6 bases). This CDR3 is 13 amino acids long. CDR1 and CDR2 (germline): DFQATT, SNEGSKA (reference sequence). V lost 5 bases and J lost 4, with 14 bases in between. Here the CDR3 reads CSAVTSPAETQYF. As DNA, the CDR3 is TGCAGTGCTGTGACTAGTCCGGCAGAGACCCAGTACTTC.

This clonotype appeared a few times. The J gene is TRBJ2-7, the V gene TRBV20-1; D gene ambiguous. The V end lost 3 bases, the J end lost 3 bases, and 15 bases lay between the germline ends. Germline loops: CDR1 DFQATT, CDR2 SNEGSKA (reference sequence). The CDR3 extends over 14 amino acids. As DNA, the CDR3 is TGCAGTGCTAGTGAGGCTACCGACAACTACGAGCAGTACTTC. Its protein product is CSASEATDNYEQYF.

V usage is TRBV6-6 and J usage is TRBJ2-1; 11 bases match TRBD1. With 5 bases clipped from V and 3 bases from J, the junction kept 6 bases outside the gene matches. The CDR3 contains 16 residues. CDR1 and CDR2 (germline): MNHNY, SVGAGI (reference sequence). The CDR3 reads CASSNTDRGHYNEQFF. The CDR3 bases are TGTGCCAGCAGTAACACGGACAGGGGGCACTACAATGAGCAGTTCTTC.

This clonotype was seen only a few times. The J gene is TRBJ2-1, the V gene TRBV20-1, with 7 bases lining up with TRBD1. This CDR3 comprises 12 residues. Trimming took 6 bases from V and 5 from J; bases not matched to a gene: 4. Per germline, CDR1 DFQATT and CDR2 SNEGSKA (reference sequence). CDR3 in DNA: TGCAGTGCCTGGGACAGAAACAATGAGCAGTTCTTC. Translating gives CSAWDRNNEQFF.

The J gene is TRBJ2-5, the V gene TRBV7-9; no reliable D call. Trimming left V 5 bases short and J 1 base short, with 14 bases between. The germline gives CDR1 SEHNR, CDR2 FQNEAQ (reference sequence). The CDR3 is made up of 15 amino acids. The CDR3 spells CASSGMGNFQETQYF. The CDR3 DNA reads TGTGCCAGCAGCGGTATGGGGAATTTCCAAGAGACCCAGTACTTC.

The genes are TRBV15 and TRBJ2-3; 10 nucleotides agree with TRBD2. CDR1 LNHNV and CDR2 YYDKDF come from the germline V gene (reference sequence). This CDR3 has 20 amino acids. With V trimmed by 2 bases and J by 0 bases, 14 bases remained unmatched. The DNA of the CDR3 is TGTGCCACCAGCAGATCGATGACCGGGACTAGCGAGGCTAGCACAGATACGCAGTATTTT. It specifies CATSRSMTGTSEASTDTQYF.

There are a few counts of this clonotype. This chain joins TRBV5-1 and TRBJ2-1; D is ambiguous. CDR3 length equals 15 residues. The V and J ends lost 0 bases and 4 bases respectively, with 11 bases between them. Germline V lookup: CDR1 SGHRS, CDR2 YFSETQ. CDR3 in amino acids: CASSLEPGVYNEQFF. The CDR3 DNA sequence: TGCGCCAGCAGCTTGGAGCCTGGGGTATACAATGAGCAGTTCTTC.

This clonotype was counted between two and nine times. V and J are TRBV7-9 and TRBJ2-3, with D tentatively TRBD2 (5 bases). The CDR3 sequence is 17 residues long. Trimming stripped 6 bases from V and 2 bases from J, with 21 bases between. Germline V lookup: CDR1 SEHNR, CDR2 FQNEAQ (reference sequence). In nucleotides, the CDR3 is TGTGCCAGCAGTTCCACGACGGGAACCTCCTACACAGATACGCAGTATTTT. This encodes CASSSTTGTSYTDTQYF.

The chain combines TRBV29-1 with TRBJ1-4; a possible D gene is TRBD1 (5 bases). Germline V gives CDR1 SQVTM, CDR2 ANQGSEA. The CDR3 is 14 amino acids. Trimming removed 2 bases from V and 5 bases from J, with 12 bases in between. CDR3 residues: CSVESTEPNEKLFF. The DNA of the CDR3 is TGCAGCGTTGAATCGACAGAGCCGAATGAAAAACTGTTTTTT.

This clonotype was observed a few times. The chain recombines TRBV9 with TRBJ2-1; 8 nucleotides align to TRBD2. Germline V gives CDR1 SGDLS, CDR2 YYNGEE. J lost 7 bases, V lost 0 bases, and 6 bases had no gene match. The CDR3 has 15 residues. The CDR3 sequence is CASSVAREGQNEQFF. DNA of the CDR3: TGTGCCAGCAGCGTAGCTCGGGAGGGCCAGAATGAGCAGTTCTTC.

A few counts support this clonotype. The CDR3 region is CAISESSQYNEQFF. CDR3 DNA: TGTGCCATCAGTGAGTCGAGTCAGTACAATGAGCAGTTCTTC. The V and J genes are TRBV10-3 and TRBJ2-1, with D uncertain. Trimming took 0 bases from V and 4 from J, leaving 7 bases between them. This CDR3 comprises 14 residues. Looked up from germline, CDR1 is ENHRY and CDR2 is SYGVKD.

Of note for this clonotype: A read error may produce the germline difference seen at one junction end. This sequence joins TRBV7-9 and TRBJ2-1, with D possibly matching TRBD2 (5 bases). CDR3 length: 13 residues. From germline, CDR1 is SEHNR and CDR2 FQNEAQ (reference sequence). CDR3 residues: CASSPGLYNERFF. The CDR3 region has the DNA TGTGCCAGCAGCCCAGGACTGTACAATGAGCGGTTCTTC. Full variable domain (outside the CDR3, taken from reference TRBV7-9 and TRBJ2-1): DTGVSQNPRHKITKRGQNVTFRCDPISEHNRLYWYRQTLGQGPEFLTYFQNEAQLEKSRLLSDRFSAERPKGSFSTLEIQRTEQGDSAMYLCASSPGLYNERFFGPGTRLTVL.

This clonotype was observed at least ten times. The gene calls are TRBV29-1 and TRBJ2-5; no reliable D call. The CDR3 spans 12 residues. The V end was cut by 2 bases, the J end by 2 bases, with 6 bases between. Germline CDR1 reads SQVTM; CDR2 reads ANQGSEA. The CDR3 region is CSVERAQETQYF. In DNA, the CDR3 is TGCAGCGTTGAAAGGGCTCAAGAGACCCAGTACTTC. The full variable domain, in which reference TRBV29-1 and TRBJ2-5 provide the parts outside the CDR3, is SAVISQKPSRDICQRGTSLTIQCQVDSQVTMMFWYRQQPGQSLTLIATANQGSEATYESGFVIDKFPISRPNLTFSTLTVSNMSPEDSSIYLCSVERAQETQYFGPGTRLLVL.

The rearrangement joins TRBV19 to TRBJ2-5; TRBD1 matches 8 bases. This CDR3 has 14 amino acids. The germline V gene has CDR1 LNHDA and CDR2 SQIVND (reference sequence). After removal of 6 bases from V and 1 base from J, the junction contained 4 bases not matched to a gene. Here the CDR3 reads CASRRTGTQETQYF. In DNA form, the CDR3 reads TGTGCCAGTAGAAGGACAGGGACCCAAGAGACCCAGTACTTC.

Of note for this clonotype: An end of the junction does not agree with germline; a read error may underlie this. The chain couples TRBV7-2 to TRBJ1-6; perhaps TRBD1 as D (6 bases). CDR1 SGHTA and CDR2 FQGNSA come from the germline V gene. The CDR3 covers 13 residues. The CDR3 sequence: CASSSQGGTPPHF. CDR3 bases: TGTGCCAGCAGTTCACAGGGAGGGACACCCCCCCACTTT.

This clonotype turned up a few times. The chain joins TRBV18 to TRBJ2-5, with a tentative D call TRBD2 (6 bases). Germline V gene lookup returns CDR1 KGHSH and CDR2 LQKENI. The CDR3 spans 16 residues. V lost 6 bases, J lost 4 bases, and 21 bases lay in between. The chain's CDR3 is CASSPGLGGSGETQYF. CDR3 DNA: TGTGCCAGCTCGCCAGGACTTGGGGGGTCTGGAGAGACCCAGTACTTC.

This clonotype has ten or more counts. The chain recombines TRBV10-3 with TRBJ2-5, with a weak D call TRBD1 (5 bases). The CDR3 totals 14 residues. The germline V gene has CDR1 ENHRY and CDR2 SYGVKD. Trimming took 4 bases from V and 0 from J, leaving 9 bases between them. Here the CDR3 DNA reads TGTGCCATCAGTGGGGGCAGCAACCAAGAGACCCAGTACTTC. It translates to CAISGGSNQETQYF.

Only a few counts were recorded for this clonotype. At one end the junction does not follow the germline gene, possibly because of a read error. The chain is built from TRBV6-1 and TRBJ2-4, with 7 positions matching TRBD1. The end of the DNA fits TRBJ2-7 better, so the J call may be wrong. The CDR3 has 14 residues. The germline CDR1 and CDR2 sequences are MNHNS and SASEGT. The CDR3 sequence: CASGDRQGMGEQYF. The DNA of the CDR3 is TGTGCCAGCGGTGACCGACAGGGAATGGGCGAGCAGTACTTC.

The rearrangement uses TRBV4-3 and TRBJ2-1; D is perhaps TRBD2 (5 bases). V lost 0 bases and J 9 bases, leaving 12 bases between the germline ends. Germline loops: CDR1 LGHNA, CDR2 YSLEER. This CDR3 contains 14 residues. The CDR3 region is CASSQDSRAGEQFF. The DNA of the CDR3 is TGCGCCAGCAGCCAAGATTCGAGGGCGGGTGAGCAGTTCTTC.

This clonotype came up a few times. The gene calls are TRBV6-2 or TRBV6-3 and TRBJ2-7; the D call may be TRBD1 or TRBD2 (5 bases each). The CDR3 length is 16 residues. The germline CDR1 and CDR2 sequences are MNHEY and SVGEGT. Deletions cut 6 bases from V and 1 base from J, with 19 bases between. The CDR3 sequence is CASSQRFGTVSYEQYF. The CDR3 DNA sequence: TGTGCCAGCAGCCAGCGGTTCGGGACGGTATCCTACGAGCAGTACTTC.

The chain recombines TRBV4-2 with TRBJ2-5; 8 positions match TRBD2. J was trimmed by 2 bases and V by 3 bases; bases with no gene match: 14. CDR1 is LGHNA and CDR2 is YNFKEQ in the germline V gene. The CDR3 totals 18 residues. This CDR3 reads CASSQQFQAGGRQETQYF. CDR3 DNA sequence: TGTGCCAGCAGCCAGCAGTTCCAGGCGGGAGGACGTCAAGAGACCCAGTACTTC.

The chain employs TRBV12-3 or TRBV12-4 and TRBJ2-3; D may be TRBD1 (6 bases). There are 13 residues in the CDR3. V was shortened by 7 bases and J by 4 bases, with 12 bases between the two germline ends. The chain's CDR3 is CASTDRTADTQYF. CDR3 DNA: TGTGCCAGCACGGACAGAACGGCAGATACGCAGTATTTT.

This clonotype was detected a few times. This chain connects TRBV7-6 to TRBJ2-7; D remains unclear. This CDR3 spans 13 amino acids. The V gene's germline CDR1 is SGHVS and CDR2 FNYEAQ. Trimming removed 1 base from V and 6 bases from J, with 10 bases in between. Written as DNA, the CDR3 is TGTGCCAGCAGCTTAGAGGCCAGCGCCGAGCAGTACTTC. The encoded protein is CASSLEASAEQYF.

The chain is built from TRBV20-1 and TRBJ1-1, with TRBD1 identical over 7 bases. The length of the CDR3 is 14 residues. Per germline, CDR1 DFQATT and CDR2 SNEGSKA (reference sequence). With V trimmed by 3 bases and J by 1 base, 5 bases remained unmatched. For the CDR3, the DNA is TGCAGTGCTAGTGGGGACAGCCCGAACACTGAAGCTTTCTTT. As protein: CSASGDSPNTEAFF.

The chain carries TRBV10-3 and TRBJ2-7; TRBD2 agrees at 12 bases. CDR3 length equals 13 residues. The J segment lost 2 bases and the V segment lost 9 bases, leaving 2 bases of the junction unmatched. The germline gives CDR1 ENHRY, CDR2 SYGVKD. CDR3 residues: CAIGLAGTYEQYF. Written as DNA, the CDR3 is TGTGCCATTGGACTAGCGGGAACCTACGAGCAGTACTTC.

This clonotype was counted only a few times. The CDR3 DNA is TGTGCCAGCAGTGAAGAGGGGCTAGGTACAGATACGCAGTATTTT. Its protein is CASSEEGLGTDTQYF. This sequence joins TRBV6-1 and TRBJ2-3; possibly TRBD1 for D (5 bases). The V end lost 1 base, the J end lost 3 bases, and 11 bases lay between the germline ends. Per germline, CDR1 MNHNS and CDR2 SASEGT. This CDR3 spans 15 amino acids.

This clonotype was counted only a few times. The rearrangement joins TRBV6-2 or TRBV6-3 to TRBJ2-4; TRBD1 aligns across 9 bases. The J call may be wrong; the DNA end is better matched by TRBJ2-7. CDR1 and CDR2 from the germline V gene are MNHEY and SVGEGT. CDR3 length: 14 amino acids. Written as DNA, the CDR3 is TGTGCCAGCAGACATGGGACAGGGAACGACGAGCAGTACTTC. This sequence encodes CASRHGTGNDEQYF.

The chain uses TRBV7-8 and TRBJ2-7, with TRBD1 matching 7 bases. From germline, CDR1 is SGHVS and CDR2 FQNEAQ. V lost 4 bases and J lost 2; bases outside the gene matches: 8. The CDR3 spans 15 residues. The CDR3 reads CASSSTTGSTYEQYF. In DNA form, the CDR3 reads TGTGCCAGCAGCTCGACGACAGGGTCGACCTACGAGCAGTACTTC.

V usage is TRBV5-5 and J usage is TRBJ2-7; TRBD1 agrees at 7 bases. The CDR3 sequence is 15 residues long. V shed 1 base and J 0 bases; nucleotides not matched to a gene: 4. Germline V gene lookup returns CDR1 SGHKS and CDR2 YYEKEE (reference sequence). The CDR3 spells CASSLSPGGSYEQYF. In DNA form, the CDR3 reads TGTGCCAGCAGCTTGTCTCCAGGGGGCTCCTACGAGCAGTACTTC.